A single sample is the source of the 21 T cell receptor beta chains below, sequenced in a study of identifying expanded T cells in peripheral blood (dated by TCRdb to about 2019). Libraries were prepared through the immunoSEQ multiplex PCR assay. TCRdb re-hosts the immuneACCESS table, in-frame sequences only. Its copies lack some clones; in the studies checked, an unresolved V gene accounts for under half of them, and the cause for the rest is not known. The sample profile shows around 94,000 clones; 70% to 90% of them were found once. Jointly, the top ten make up 13% to 15% of the sample. The sequencing input was blood. These receptors were obtained from a person aged 18 to 75 in good health.

The chain couples TRBV7-8 to TRBJ2-2, with TRBD2 matching over 8 bases. J was trimmed by 5 bases and V by 5 bases; bases with no gene match: 10. Germline lookup yields CDR1 SGHVS and CDR2 FQNEAQ. The CDR3 extends over 16 amino acids. The CDR3 sequence: CASSRRGEELTGELFF. The CDR3 DNA follows: TGTGCCAGCAGCCGGCGGGGGGAAGAGTTGACCGGGGAGCTGTTTTTT.

The V and J genes are TRBV10-1 and TRBJ1-5; TRBD1 is a possible D gene (5 bases). The CDR3 loop spans 16 amino acids. CDR1 is WNHNN, CDR2 SYGVQD, per germline (reference sequence). Trimming took off 4 bases at V and 4 bases at J, with 17 bases between the two ends. The CDR3 region is CASSGHSGTRNQPQHF. For the CDR3, the DNA is TGCGCCAGCAGTGGGCACTCCGGGACTAGAAATCAGCCCCAGCATTTT.

The genes are TRBV19 and TRBJ2-3; D gene ambiguous. Germline CDR1 is LNHDA and CDR2 is SQIVND (reference sequence). There are 13 residues in the CDR3. Deletions cut 6 bases from V and 0 bases from J, with 7 bases between. CDR3 amino acids: CASSSSSTDTQYF. In nucleotides, the CDR3 is TGTGCCAGTAGCAGTTCTAGCACAGATACGCAGTATTTT.

The chain couples TRBV2 to TRBJ1-3; D gene uncertain. Between the trimmed V and J ends, which lost 4 bases and 4 bases, there was a span of 11 bases. The CDR3 sequence is 14 residues long. From germline, CDR1 is SNHLY and CDR2 FYNNEI. The CDR3 region has the DNA TGTGCCAGCAGTGGAAGCCCCGCGGGAAACACCATATATTTT. It translates to CASSGSPAGNTIYF.

The chain uses TRBV19 and TRBJ2-7, with D perhaps matching TRBD1 (6 bases). CDR3 length: 15 residues. V was clipped by 4 bases and J by 0 bases, with 13 bases between them. Germline V gives CDR1 LNHDA, CDR2 SQIVND (reference sequence). CDR3 in DNA: TGTGCCAGTAGTAGAAGACAGGAGAGCTCCTACGAGCAGTACTTC. It specifies CASSRRQESSYEQYF.

V usage is TRBV7-3 and J usage is TRBJ2-7, with TRBD2 matching 12 bases. V was clipped by 1 base and J by 5 bases; unmatched bases: 12. Germline V gene sequence: CDR1 SGHTA, CDR2 FQGTGA. The length of the CDR3 is 18 residues. The DNA for the CDR3 is TGTGCCAGCAGCTTAAAGGTGACTAGCGGGAGTCTGGGTCACGAGCAGTACTTC. Translation: CASSLKVTSGSLGHEQYF.

About this clone itself: The junction departs from the called germline gene at one end, perhaps through a read error. The chain carries TRBV29-1 and TRBJ2-7; no clear D gene. The germline V gene has CDR1 SQVTM and CDR2 ANQGSEA. The CDR3 contains 11 residues. The CDR3 sequence is CSVEGPSEQYF. The CDR3 DNA reads TGCAGCGTGGAAGGGCCGAGCGAGCAGTACTTC.

The V and J genes are TRBV5-1 and TRBJ2-1, with unresolved D. V was cut by 0 bases and J by 8 bases, with 9 bases left in between. The CDR3 is made up of 13 amino acids. From germline, CDR1 is SGHRS and CDR2 YFSETQ. The CDR3 region is CASSLGYGDEQFF. The CDR3 region has the DNA TGCGCCAGCAGCTTGGGTTACGGCGATGAGCAGTTCTTC.

The J gene is TRBJ2-1, the V gene TRBV7-2; D possibly corresponds to TRBD1 (6 bases). Germline V gives CDR1 SGHTA, CDR2 FQGNSA. The CDR3 consists of 13 residues. Deletions cut 2 bases from V and 12 bases from J, with 14 bases between. The CDR3 loop is CASSLSARDMQFF. In DNA, the CDR3 is TGTGCCAGCAGCTTAAGTGCTAGGGACATGCAGTTCTTC.

CDR3 loop: CSVDLGETYNEQFF. In nucleotides, the CDR3 is TGCAGCGTTGACCTTGGGGAGACCTACAATGAGCAGTTCTTC. The rearrangement uses TRBV29-1 and TRBJ2-1; tentative D call: TRBD2 (5 bases). Trimming cost V 3 bases and J 2 bases, with 11 bases left between them. The CDR3 is 14 amino acids. The germline CDR1 and CDR2 sequences are SQVTM and ANQGSEA.

On this clone: Other DNA sequences from this sample encode an identical CDR3 as well. The gene calls are TRBV18 and TRBJ2-5, with D uncertain. Germline V gene lookup returns CDR1 KGHSH and CDR2 LQKENI. Trimming shortened V by 4 bases and J by 2 bases, and 2 bases separated the two germline ends. The CDR3 totals 11 residues. The CDR3: CASSLQETQYF. The CDR3 bases are TGTGCCAGCTCACTACAAGAGACCCAGTACTTC.

The rearrangement links TRBV5-4 to TRBJ2-4, with 7 bases identical to TRBD1. V gave up 4 bases and J gave up 1 base; unmatched junction bases: 2. CDR1 SGHNT and CDR2 YYREEE come from the germline V gene (reference sequence). This CDR3 spans 14 amino acids. The CDR3 here is CASSQDRAKNIQYF. The CDR3 DNA is TGTGCCAGCAGCCAGGACAGGGCCAAAAACATTCAGTACTTC.

The chain couples TRBV10-1 to TRBJ2-5; D gene unclear. CDR1 is WNHNN, CDR2 SYGVQD, per germline (reference sequence). The CDR3 covers 11 residues. V lost 3 bases and J lost 4, with 3 bases in between. CDR3 residues: CASSDRETQYF. The CDR3, as DNA: TGCGCCAGCAGTGATCGAGAGACCCAGTACTTC.

This clone has just a few counts. The rearrangement links TRBV7-3 to TRBJ2-7; no definite D call. Per germline, CDR1 SGHTA and CDR2 FQGTGA. Trimming removed 4 bases from V and 9 bases from J, with 13 bases in between. This CDR3 is built from 12 residues. The CDR3 nucleotides read TGTGCCAGCAGCTCCTACTTGGGCGCGCAGTACTTC. Amino acid sequence: CASSSYLGAQYF.

V usage is TRBV19 and J usage is TRBJ2-2, with a weak D call TRBD2 (6 bases). Per the germline V gene, CDR1 is LNHDA and CDR2 is SQIVND (reference sequence). Between the trimmed V and J ends, which lost 2 bases and 0 bases, there was a span of 10 bases. CDR3 length: 16 residues. CDR3 coding DNA: TGTGCCAGTAGTATACCTGGCGGGACGAACACCGGGGAGCTGTTTTTT. Protein product: CASSIPGGTNTGELFF.

The chain is built from TRBV19 and TRBJ1-2; tentatively, D is TRBD1 (5 bases). Per the germline V gene, CDR1 is LNHDA and CDR2 is SQIVND (reference sequence). The CDR3 runs to 14 residues. With 8 bases removed from V and 5 bases from J, the gap between germline ends came to 18 bases. The CDR3 loop is CASHGTGGGYGYTF. The CDR3 DNA reads as TGTGCCAGTCACGGGACGGGAGGCGGGTATGGCTACACCTTC.

This clone was seen a single time. The gene calls are TRBV27 and TRBJ2-1, with D uncertain. V was cut by 6 bases and J by 1 base, with 13 bases left in between. The CDR3 is made up of 15 amino acids. Germline CDR1 and CDR2: MNHEY and SMNVEV (reference sequence). The CDR3 spells CASRPQRRSYNEQFF. The CDR3 coding sequence is TGTGCCAGCAGGCCACAACGTAGGTCCTACAATGAGCAGTTCTTC.

The rearrangement uses TRBV9 and TRBJ1-4; 7 nucleotides agree with TRBD1. The CDR3 length is 14 residues. Germline V lookup: CDR1 SGDLS, CDR2 YYNGEE. V gave up 3 bases and J gave up 7 bases; unmatched junction bases: 6. The CDR3 sequence: CASSDRQGREKLFF. The DNA of the CDR3 is TGTGCCAGCAGCGATCGACAGGGTCGTGAAAAACTGTTTTTT.

In its sample, this clone was seen once. CDR3 residues: CSVDQDSGANVLTF. The CDR3 DNA follows: TGCAGCGTTGACCAGGACTCTGGGGCCAACGTCCTGACTTTC. The chain employs TRBV29-1 and TRBJ2-6; no reliable D call. CDR1 is SQVTM and CDR2 is ANQGSEA in the germline V gene. The CDR3 spans 14 residues. Trimming pared 3 bases from V and 0 bases from J, leaving 6 bases between. Combining the CDR3 with reference TRBV29-1 and TRBJ2-6 gives the whole variable domain SAVISQKPSRDICQRGTSLTIQCQVDSQVTMMFWYRQQPGQSLTLIATANQGSEATYESGFVIDKFPISRPNLTFSTLTVSNMSPEDSSIYLCSVDQDSGANVLTFGAGSRLTVL.

This chain links TRBV7-3 with TRBJ2-1, with D possibly TRBD2 on 6 matching bases. The length of the CDR3 is 14 residues. V lost 5 bases to trimming and J lost 0 bases, with 8 bases between them. The germline V gene has CDR1 SGHTA and CDR2 FQGTGA. The DNA for the CDR3 is TGTGCCAGCAGCAGGGGAGGCTCCTACAATGAGCAGTTCTTC. Translated: CASSRGGSYNEQFF.

The chain employs TRBV19 and TRBJ1-5; TRBD1 aligns across 9 bases. V shed 9 bases, J shed 7 bases, and the junction held 7 bases outside the gene matches. Germline V CDR1 and CDR2: LNHDA, SQIVND (reference sequence). The CDR3 runs 13 residues. The CDR3 loop is CASGDREGQPQHF. The CDR3 bases are TGTGCCAGCGGGGACAGGGAAGGCCAGCCCCAGCATTTT.